This TCR beta chain was found in a study of T cell repertoires in cytomegalovirus infection (dated by TCRdb to between 2018 and 2021). Broadly, across the study: Peptide stimulations targeted recently identified HLA-C-restricted CMV epitopes, whose presentation resists viral immunomodulation, together with well-studied HLA-B-restricted epitopes. Donor HLA type was relevant to the analysis, as public TCR beta signatures indicated carriage of CMV infection together with the matching HLA type. Results and caveats for the whole study, not just this receptor: In both this cohort and an independent cohort of 352 donors, the cumulative frequency of public TCR beta family members distinguished carriers of CMV infection plus the relevant HLA type. The ex vivo response was dominated by HLA-C-restricted CMV-specific TCR beta clonotypes, and the single most frequent clonotype in two of eight donors was supplied by these HLA-C-restricted clonotypes.

The treatment or condition label for this specimen denotes: in vitro stimulation with specific CMV peptide epitopes to enrich CMV-specific T cells. Comment on this clonotype: There is no known antigen for this receptor. The record has no base qualities; no much larger clone is one base away.

From the cysteine through the phenylalanine, the CDR3 covers 13 amino acids. Only CDR3 DNA is held: 39 bases, read in frame from base 1. V is cut by 4 bases and J by 4 bases, and the space between the germline ends is 8 bases. The sequencer was an Illumina HiSeq 1500. The raw public reads went through TCRdb reprocessing: fastp at Q25, MiXCR clone calling, in-frame beta chains kept. Every entry covers one CDR3 protein and lists the most common genes and DNA from its rows. The sample data list fewer than 650,000 distinct CDR3 sequences, and around 40% of these were observed just once. The ten largest clones add up to 48% of the sample.

The rearranged chain carries TRBV12-3 or TRBV12-4 and TRBJ2-1; tentative D gene TRBD1, with 5 bases matching. This TCR was sampled from a human donor in good health (CMV status not recorded). Some clones in this sample may be carry-over from other donors' samples. Source: cultured PBMCs, taken from culture after CMV antigen stimulation. The sequenced DNA is TGTGCCAGCAGTTCACCAGGGTACAATGAGCAGTTCTTC. Its protein is CASSSPGYNEQFF.